Below, 26 T cell receptor beta chains from the same sample are listed, as sequenced in a study of CD8 T cells in Susac syndrome. Random hexamers were used to reverse transcribe 0.5 to 1 ug of RNA. TCRdb reprocessed the immunoSEQ multiplex PCR reads via MiXCR and lists one record per CDR3 protein. The table shows hundreds of thousands of distinct CDR3 sequences, with 93% occurring only once. Sequencing was done on a sample of CD4+ T cells from PBMCs. The source of these receptors is a human donor with multiple sclerosis.

The V and J genes are TRBV19 and TRBJ2-2; D unclear. V lost 1 base, J lost 4 bases, and 13 bases lay in between. The CDR3 runs 16 residues. Germline loops: CDR1 LNHDA, CDR2 SQIVND (reference sequence). As DNA, the CDR3 is TGTGCCAGTAGTATAGTTCACAGCCGATTCACCGGGGAGCTGTTTTTT. It specifies CASSIVHSRFTGELFF.

The rearrangement joins TRBV5-1 to TRBJ2-3; 8 nucleotides agree with TRBD2. V lost 4 bases and J lost 2; bases outside the gene matches: 9. The CDR3 sequence is 16 residues long. The germline gives CDR1 SGHRS, CDR2 YFSETQ. The DNA for the CDR3 is TGCGCCAGCAGCCCTGCCGGGGGGGAGTACACAGATACGCAGTATTTT. Protein product: CASSPAGGEYTDTQYF.

The J gene is TRBJ2-7, the V gene TRBV5-1; D ambiguous. The CDR3 has 16 amino acids. The germline V gene has CDR1 SGHRS and CDR2 YFSETQ. The V gene lost 0 bases and the J gene lost 0 bases, with 13 bases spanning the gap. The CDR3 reads CASSLDAQRSSYEQYV. DNA for the CDR3: TGCGCCAGCAGCTTGGACGCGCAGAGGAGCTCCTACGAGCAGTACGTC.

This chain joins TRBV3-1 and TRBJ1-1; 8 nucleotides align to TRBD1. The CDR3 runs 16 residues. After removal of 1 base from V and 5 bases from J, the junction contained 9 bases not matched to a gene. Germline values: CDR1 LGHDT, CDR2 YNNKEL (reference sequence). The CDR3 region is CASSQAGQGPSTEAFF. The CDR3 DNA is TGTGCCAGCAGCCAAGCCGGACAGGGCCCTTCGACTGAAGCTTTCTTT.

The chain joins TRBV6-1 to TRBJ1-1; 8 bases align to TRBD1. The J segment lost 4 bases and the V segment lost 7 bases, leaving 14 bases of the junction unmatched. The CDR3 runs to 16 residues. Germline CDR1 and CDR2: MNHNS and SASEGT. The DNA for the CDR3 is TGTGCCAGCAAGAGACTACCAGGACAGGGTCCCACTGAAGCTTTCTTT. It translates to CASKRLPGQGPTEAFF.

The rearrangement joins TRBV9 to TRBJ2-7, with D tentatively TRBD1 (8 bases). CDR3 length: 14 residues. Germline V gives CDR1 SGDLS, CDR2 YYNGEE. V lost 0 bases and J 7 bases, leaving 14 bases between the germline ends. The CDR3 coding sequence is TGTGCCAGCAGCGTAGCCACAGGGGGGGGTGAGCAGTACTTC. Its translation is CASSVATGGGEQYF.

The chain uses TRBV6-2 or TRBV6-3 and TRBJ2-7; 7 bases map to TRBD1. V shed 7 bases and J 5 bases; nucleotides not matched to a gene: 17. The germline CDR1 and CDR2 sequences are MNHEY and SVGEGT. CDR3 length: 16 residues. The CDR3 reads CASTRAGGRGRHEQYF. CDR3 bases: TGTGCCAGCACCCGGGCAGGGGGACGGGGACGGCACGAGCAGTACTTC.

The rearrangement joins TRBV19 to TRBJ1-1, with a weak D call TRBD1 (5 bases). The V gene lost 5 bases and the J gene lost 4 bases, with 23 bases spanning the gap. Per germline, CDR1 LNHDA and CDR2 SQIVND (reference sequence). CDR3 length: 17 residues. The CDR3 spells CASSYRGPDHRFTEAFF. As DNA, the CDR3 is TGTGCCAGTAGTTACCGGGGACCCGACCACCGTTTCACTGAAGCTTTCTTT.

J is TRBJ1-1 and V is TRBV20-1, with D tentatively TRBD1 (5 bases). V lost 0 bases, J lost 4 bases, and 15 bases lay in between. From germline, CDR1 is DFQATT and CDR2 SNEGSKA (reference sequence). The CDR3 extends over 15 amino acids. The DNA of the CDR3 is TGCAGTGCTAGAGATGAGAGGGGTTCCGGCACTGAAGCTTTCTTT. Translation: CSARDERGSGTEAFF.

The chain combines TRBV2 with TRBJ1-4; D remains ambiguous. The germline V and J ends were trimmed by 7 bases and 2 bases, with 8 bases remaining between them. The CDR3 extends over 13 amino acids. Germline CDR1 SNHLY, CDR2 FYNNEI. The CDR3 loop reads CASKKFTNEKLFF. The CDR3 bases are TGTGCCAGCAAGAAGTTTACTAATGAAAAACTGTTTTTT.

The chain has TRBV6-1 and TRBJ1-5; D perhaps matches TRBD1 (6 bases). Per germline, CDR1 MNHNS and CDR2 SASEGT. Trimming cost V 6 bases and J 4 bases, with 16 bases left between them. The CDR3 is 15 residues long. CDR3 sequence: CASSGWGAQNQPQHF. The CDR3 coding sequence is TGTGCCAGCAGCGGATGGGGGGCCCAGAATCAGCCCCAGCATTTT.

This clonotype was seen a single time. V and J are TRBV5-1 and TRBJ1-1; D is unresolved. Per germline, CDR1 SGHRS and CDR2 YFSETQ. Deletions cut 7 bases from V and 3 bases from J, with 13 bases between. CDR3 length: 13 amino acids. Here the CDR3 DNA reads TGCGCCAGCTCGATCGGGGAGGACACTGAAGCTTTCTTT. Its protein product is CASSIGEDTEAFF.

The chain links TRBV7-2 to TRBJ2-1; possible D gene TRBD2, 5 bases. CDR3 length equals 16 residues. V dropped 0 bases and J dropped 2 bases, with 11 bases sitting between them. Germline CDR1 and CDR2: SGHTA and FQGNSA. The CDR3 coding sequence is TGTGCCAGCAGCTTAGCGGGCGGGCCCACCTACAATGAGCAGTTCTTC. Translation: CASSLAGGPTYNEQFF. The whole variable domain, filled in from reference TRBV7-2 and TRBJ2-1, reads GAGVSQSPSNKVTEKGKDVELRCDPISGHTALYWYRQSLGQGLEFLIYFQGNSAPDKSGLPSDRFSAERTGGSVSTLTIQRTQQEDSAVYLCASSLAGGPTYNEQFFGPGTRLTVL.

This clonotype was seen just once. The chain has TRBV19 and TRBJ1-2; D uncertain. The CDR3 is made up of 12 amino acids. CDR1 and CDR2 from the germline V gene are LNHDA and SQIVND (reference sequence). V lost 7 bases and J lost 2, with 8 bases in between. Here the CDR3 reads CASTEGNYGYTF. CDR3 bases: TGTGCCAGTACCGAGGGAAACTATGGCTACACCTTC.

This clonotype has only a few counts. The chain recombines TRBV29-1 with TRBJ2-3, with unresolved D. Germline assignment: CDR1 SQVTM and CDR2 ANQGSEA. This CDR3 comprises 12 residues. With 0 bases removed from V and 6 bases from J, the gap between germline ends came to 7 bases. CDR3 protein: CSVEDWGDTQYF. The DNA of the CDR3 is TGCAGCGTTGAAGATTGGGGTGATACGCAGTATTTT.

This clonotype was counted a single time. J is TRBJ2-7 and V is TRBV6-1; D possibly corresponds to TRBD1 (6 bases). The length of the CDR3 is 15 residues. Germline-derived CDR1 and CDR2 are MNHNS and SASEGT. V lost 5 bases and J lost 4, with 18 bases in between. This chain's CDR3 is CASSLMDRRPYEQYF. Here the CDR3 DNA reads TGTGCCAGCAGTCTTATGGACAGAAGACCATACGAGCAGTACTTC.

The rearrangement uses TRBV27 and TRBJ1-2, with 7 bases that match TRBD1. Germline CDR1 reads MNHEY; CDR2 reads SMNVEV (reference sequence). This CDR3 comprises 13 residues. With V trimmed by 6 bases and J by 8 bases, 9 bases remained unmatched. The CDR3 loop reads CASRAGQVGGYTF. The DNA for the CDR3 is TGTGCCAGCAGAGCAGGACAGGTCGGGGGCTACACCTTC.

J is TRBJ1-1 and V is TRBV30; D is ambiguous. This CDR3 is built from 11 residues. V was clipped by 0 bases and J by 5 bases, with 4 bases between them. Looked up from germline, CDR1 is GTSNPN and CDR2 is SVGIG (reference sequence). In DNA, the CDR3 is TGTGCCTGGAGTGTTCAGACTGAAGCTTTCTTT. As protein: CAWSVQTEAFF.

The chain employs TRBV9 and TRBJ2-1; D is ambiguous. The V end was cut by 0 bases, the J end by 2 bases, with 9 bases between. This CDR3 is 15 amino acids long. CDR1 is SGDLS, CDR2 YYNGEE, per germline. The CDR3 here is CASSVVAATYNEQFF. CDR3 sequence (DNA): TGTGCCAGCAGCGTAGTGGCAGCCACCTACAATGAGCAGTTCTTC.

The V call is TRBV7-8, the J call TRBJ2-6; unclear D gene. Between the trimmed V and J ends, which lost 2 bases and 1 base, there was a span of 12 bases. Germline V CDR1 and CDR2: SGHVS, FQNEAQ. The CDR3 spans 17 residues. CDR3 amino acids: CASSLNFEFSGANVLTF. CDR3 bases: TGTGCCAGCAGCTTAAATTTCGAGTTTTCTGGGGCCAACGTCCTGACTTTC.

This clonotype occurred a few times. The V call is TRBV6-1, the J call TRBJ1-1; D might be TRBD1 (5 bases). Germline V gene data show CDR1 as MNHNS and CDR2 as SASEGT. V dropped 5 bases and J dropped 1 base, with 14 bases sitting between them. The CDR3 covers 15 residues. Written as DNA, the CDR3 is TGTGCCAGCAGTCGTAGACAGTCTGGGAACACTGAAGCTTTCTTT. It codes for CASSRRQSGNTEAFF.

The rearrangement joins TRBV30 to TRBJ2-3, with D possibly TRBD2 on 5 matching bases. The V gene's germline CDR1 is GTSNPN and CDR2 SVGIG (reference sequence). The CDR3 has 13 residues. V was trimmed by 5 bases and J by 2 bases, leaving 11 bases between them. The CDR3 sequence is CAWAGLNTDTQYF. In nucleotides, the CDR3 is TGTGCCTGGGCGGGCTTGAACACAGATACGCAGTATTTT.

V is TRBV29-1 and J is TRBJ2-5; D tentatively fits TRBD1 or TRBD2 (6 bases each). Deletions cut 7 bases from V and 5 bases from J, with 23 bases between. The germline V gene encodes CDR1 SQVTM and CDR2 ANQGSEA. This CDR3 has 15 amino acids. The CDR3 region has the DNA TGCAGCGCGGGGGCTCCGCGAGGAGGACGGGAGACCCAGTACTTC. It codes for CSAGAPRGGRETQYF.

The CDR3 protein is CASGGALKKSTDTQYF. CDR3 bases: TGTGCCAGCGGGGGGGCCCTAAAAAAGAGCACAGATACGCAGTATTTT. The V gene is TRBV6-6, the J gene TRBJ2-3, with a weak D call TRBD2 (7 bases). Trimming shortened V by 8 bases and J by 0 bases, and 18 bases separated the two germline ends. Germline-derived CDR1 and CDR2 are MNHNY and SVGAGI (reference sequence). The CDR3 spans 16 residues.

The rearrangement links TRBV4-1 to TRBJ1-1, with D hard to call. This CDR3 spans 17 amino acids. Germline V gene sequence: CDR1 MGHRA, CDR2 YSYEKL. Trimming removed 4 bases at V and 1 base at J, with 19 bases between. The CDR3 DNA is TGCGCCAGCAGCCTAAGGACGGATTCCCTTGGGAACACTGAAGCTTTCTTT. It translates to CASSLRTDSLGNTEAFF.

V is TRBV6-1 and J is TRBJ2-3; 9 positions match TRBD2. The ends lost 4 bases at V and 0 bases at J; junction bases unmatched: 5. In germline, CDR1 is MNHNS, CDR2 SASEGT. The CDR3 spans 16 residues. The CDR3 DNA reads TGTGCCAGCAGTGTGTCTAGCGGGGCGAGCACAGATACGCAGTATTTT. Translating it yields CASSVSSGASTDTQYF.